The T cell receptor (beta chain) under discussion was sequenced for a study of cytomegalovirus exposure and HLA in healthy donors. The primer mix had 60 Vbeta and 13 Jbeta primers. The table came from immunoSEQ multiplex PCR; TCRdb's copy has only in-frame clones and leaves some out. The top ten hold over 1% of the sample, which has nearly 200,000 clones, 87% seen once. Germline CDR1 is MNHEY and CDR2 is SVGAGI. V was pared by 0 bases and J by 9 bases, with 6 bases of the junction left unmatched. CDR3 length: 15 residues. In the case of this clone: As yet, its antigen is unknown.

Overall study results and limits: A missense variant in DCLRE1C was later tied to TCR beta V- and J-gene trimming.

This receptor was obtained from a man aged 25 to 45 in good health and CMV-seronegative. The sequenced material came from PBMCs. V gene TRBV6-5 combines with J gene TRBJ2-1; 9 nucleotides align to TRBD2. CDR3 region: CASSYSRTSVSEQFF. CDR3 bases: TGTGCCAGCAGTTACTCTAGGACTAGCGTGTCTGAGCAGTTCTTC.